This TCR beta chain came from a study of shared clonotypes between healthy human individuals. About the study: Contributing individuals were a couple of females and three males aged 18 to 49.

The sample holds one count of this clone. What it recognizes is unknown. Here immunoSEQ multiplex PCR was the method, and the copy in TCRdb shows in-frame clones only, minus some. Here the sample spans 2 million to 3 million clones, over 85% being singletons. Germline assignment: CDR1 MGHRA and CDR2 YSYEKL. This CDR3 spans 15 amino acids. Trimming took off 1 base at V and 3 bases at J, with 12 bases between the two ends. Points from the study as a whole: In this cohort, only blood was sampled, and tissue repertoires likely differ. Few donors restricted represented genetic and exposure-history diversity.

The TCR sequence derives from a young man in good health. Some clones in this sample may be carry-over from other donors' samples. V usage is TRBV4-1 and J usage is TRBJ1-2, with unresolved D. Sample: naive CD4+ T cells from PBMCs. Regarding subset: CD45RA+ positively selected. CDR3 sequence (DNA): TGCGCCAGCAGCCAAGGGACTAGGGAGCACTATGGCTACACCTTC. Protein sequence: CASSQGTREHYGYTF.